This T cell receptor (beta chain) stems from a study of blood T cell repertoires in COVID-19. Clones were sequenced by immunoSEQ multiplex PCR, and TCRdb holds only the in-frame ones, with some missing. The sample lists over 150,000 clones; roughly 86% were seen once. The germline V gene encodes CDR1 GTSNPN and CDR2 SVGIG (reference sequence). Trimming removed 3 bases from V and 0 bases from J, with 14 bases in between. The CDR3 is 15 residues long. The source material was peripheral blood. The sequence came from a man aged 35 to 55 with active or convalescent COVID-19. The rearrangement uses TRBV30 and TRBJ1-2; a weak D match, TRBD1 (5 bases). CDR3: CAWRERGLANYGYTF. The CDR3 bases are TGTGCCTGGAGGGAAAGGGGACTAGCTAACTATGGCTACACCTTC. Using reference TRBV30 and TRBJ1-2 for the parts outside the CDR3, the full variable domain is SQTIHQWPATLVQPVGSPLSLECTVEGTSNPNLYWYRQAAGRGLQLLFYSVGIGQISSEVPQNLSASRPQDRQFILSSKKLLLSDSGFYLCAWRERGLANYGYTFGSGTRLTVV.